This TCR beta chain was captured by sequencing in a study of CXCR3-negative and CXCR3-positive naive CD8 T cells. In the study overall: Each library gave roughly 1.4 +/- 0.3 million of about 140 million TRB reads. Study-level findings and limits: CXCR3-positive naive cells carried more hydrophobic TRB CDR3s than CXCR3-negative naive cells did. It was found that naive subsets had comparable surface CD5, and TCR strength was inferred from TRB CDR3 properties.

The authors prepared UMI-labeled TRB cDNA libraries by 5' RACE. TCRdb re-called the 5' RACE reads and gives one entry per CDR3 protein, without DNA. The sample has about 82,000 distinct CDR3 sequences. Naive cells were sorted as CD45RO-, CCR7+, CD27+ and CD95-. As regards this clonotype: What it recognizes is unknown.

The TCR was taken from a human donor in good health. Some clones in this sample may be carry-over from other donors' samples. The material sequenced was naive CXCR3- CD8+ T cells from blood. The sample's subset: CD45RO-CCR7+CD27+CD95- naive CD8+ T cells lacking CXCR3 (TNR3-).

CDR3 loop: CASSAGTVNTEAFF. The rearrangement links TRBV7-9 to TRBJ1-1; the TCRdb D gene call, TRBD1, has no DNA to confirm it. Germline CDR1 is SEHNR and CDR2 is FQNEAQ (reference sequence). The CDR3 has 14 residues.